These 19 T cell receptor beta chains share one sample of origin, sequenced in a study of blood T cell repertoires in COVID-19. Data came from immunoSEQ multiplex PCR; TCRdb stores just in-frame clones and leaves some out. The repertoire holds about 320,000 clones, with around nine tenths as singletons. Sequenced material: PBMCs or T cells enriched from blood (not recorded which). Receptors were obtained from a man aged 55-75 years who had recovered from COVID-19.

This clone was counted a single time. V is TRBV21-1 and J is TRBJ1-2; the table's D call of TRBD1 was not tested on the DNA. TRBV21-1 corresponds to a pseudogene. This CDR3 spans 16 amino acids. In DNA, the CDR3 is TGTGCCAGCAGCCCCCGGACAGGGGGCAATTGCTATGGCTACACCTTC. Its translation: CASSPRTGGNCYGYTF.

This chain uses TRBV28 with TRBJ2-6, with a tentative D call TRBD2 (6 bases). CDR1 is MDHEN and CDR2 is SYDVKM in the germline V gene. This CDR3 has 18 residues. V was shortened by 0 bases and J by 0 bases, with 12 bases between the two germline ends. The CDR3 sequence: CASSLWGGEDSGANVLTF. The CDR3 bases are TGTGCCAGCAGTTTATGGGGGGGTGAAGACTCTGGGGCCAACGTCCTGACTTTC.

This chain uses TRBV14 with TRBJ1-3; D gene unclear. V was clipped by 1 base and J by 4 bases, with 11 bases between them. Germline V lookup: CDR1 SGHDN, CDR2 FVKESK. The CDR3 has 15 residues. DNA of the CDR3: TGTGCCAGCAGCCAAGCCAAGACAAAAGGAAACACCATATATTTT. This codes for CASSQAKTKGNTIYF.

This chain connects TRBV29-1 to TRBJ2-5; D is possibly TRBD2 (6 bases). The CDR3 loop spans 12 amino acids. CDR1 and CDR2 from the germline V gene are SQVTM and ANQGSEA. The V end was cut by 7 bases, the J end by 3 bases, with 12 bases between. The DNA for the CDR3 is TGCAGCGCCGGGACTGGAGAAGAGACCCAGTACTTC. It translates to CSAGTGEETQYF.

V gene TRBV3-1 (or the pseudogene TRBV3-2) combines with J gene TRBJ2-7; D may be TRBD2 (6 bases). Trimming removed 4 bases at V and 2 bases at J, with 24 bases between. The CDR3 is 18 residues long. Germline V gene data show CDR1 as LGHDT and CDR2 as YNNKEL (reference sequence). The CDR3 coding sequence is TGTGCCAGCAGCCGGATCCCGGGGACTCAAGGGGAGGCCTACGAGCAGTACTTC. It translates to CASSRIPGTQGEAYEQYF.

The genes are TRBV7-3 and TRBJ2-5; 14 bases agree with TRBD2. CDR3 length: 14 residues. J was trimmed by 5 bases and V by 5 bases; bases with no gene match: 1. Germline CDR1 is SGHTA and CDR2 is FQGTGA. In DNA form, the CDR3 reads TGTGCCAGCAGCCGGACTAGCGGGGGGGAGACCCAGTACTTC. This codes for CASSRTSGGETQYF.

Here the CDR3 DNA reads TGCGCCAGCAGCTCCGACTCCGGGACTAGCGGGAGGGCAGATACGCAGTATTTT. This encodes CASSSDSGTSGRADTQYF. The V and J genes are TRBV5-1 and TRBJ2-3; 16 bases are a match to TRBD2. Germline V gives CDR1 SGHRS, CDR2 YFSETQ. Trimming took 3 bases from V and 4 from J; bases not matched to a gene: 8. The CDR3 is 18 amino acids.

V is TRBV11-2 and J is TRBJ1-4; D is ambiguous. Germline lookup yields CDR1 SGHAT and CDR2 FQNNGV. This CDR3 has 15 amino acids. Trimming stripped 5 bases from V and 8 bases from J, with 18 bases between. The CDR3 loop is CASSLGLTEREKLFF. Written as DNA, the CDR3 is TGTGCCAGCAGCCTCGGACTCACCGAGCGGGAAAAACTGTTTTTT.

J is TRBJ2-7 and V is TRBV19, with TRBD2 identical over 7 bases. V shed 8 bases, J shed 6 bases, and the junction held 16 bases outside the gene matches. The CDR3 spans 15 residues. Germline loops: CDR1 LNHDA, CDR2 SQIVND (reference sequence). CDR3 residues: CASQNGGTQVSEQYF. In DNA, the CDR3 is TGTGCCAGTCAAAACGGGGGGACGCAGGTTTCCGAGCAGTACTTC.

The rearrangement uses TRBV30 and TRBJ2-7; a possible D gene is TRBD1 (5 bases). This CDR3 comprises 14 residues. The germline CDR1 and CDR2 sequences are GTSNPN and SVGIG (reference sequence). Trimming left V 2 bases short and J 1 base short, with 12 bases between. The CDR3 here is CAWSPTVTSYEQYF. CDR3 nucleotides: TGTGCCTGGAGTCCGACAGTTACTTCCTACGAGCAGTACTTC.

This clone appeared a single time. The chain recombines TRBV29-1 with TRBJ2-7, with 10 bases identical to TRBD2. Germline loops: CDR1 SQVTM, CDR2 ANQGSEA. With 2 bases clipped from V and 5 bases from J, the junction kept 3 bases outside the gene matches. This CDR3 spans 13 amino acids. The CDR3 DNA reads as TGCAGCGTTGAACTAGCGGGAGAACACGAGCAGTACTTC. It specifies CSVELAGEHEQYF.

The rearrangement links TRBV25-1 to TRBJ2-1, with D unclear. Germline-derived CDR1 and CDR2 are MGHDK and SYGVNS. The CDR3 consists of 15 residues. Between the trimmed V and J ends, which lost 5 bases and 6 bases, there was a span of 17 bases. CDR3 DNA sequence: TGTGCCAGCAGTCCGTTTTTGGGCCCCGGCAATGAGCAGTTCTTC. Translated, it gives CASSPFLGPGNEQFF.

The rearrangement joins TRBV29-1 to TRBJ1-2; 8 nucleotides match TRBD1. The CDR3 has 17 amino acids. The germline V gene has CDR1 SQVTM and CDR2 ANQGSEA. V dropped 6 bases and J dropped 5; count of bases not matched to a gene: 20. CDR3 coding DNA: TGCAGCGTGGTCCCGGGACAGGTATCCTCTTCTGGGTATGGCTACACCTTC. Its protein is CSVVPGQVSSSGYGYTF.

The J gene is TRBJ2-1, the V gene TRBV28, with D perhaps TRBD2 (6 bases). The CDR3 has 17 residues. Germline V gives CDR1 MDHEN, CDR2 SYDVKM. The V end was cut by 1 base, the J end by 0 bases, with 13 bases between. The CDR3 DNA reads TGTGCCAGCAGTTTATTAGGGGCGGGGCCCTCCTACAATGAGCAGTTCTTC. The encoded protein is CASSLLGAGPSYNEQFF.

The rearrangement links TRBV5-1 to TRBJ1-2; D is perhaps TRBD1 (5 bases). Trimming stripped 1 base from V and 7 bases from J, with 8 bases between. This CDR3 has 12 amino acids. The germline V gene has CDR1 SGHRS and CDR2 YFSETQ. The CDR3, as DNA: TGCGCCAGCAGCTTGTACAGGTCTGGCTACACCTTC. Protein product: CASSLYRSGYTF.

The J gene is TRBJ2-7, the V gene TRBV2; 9 nucleotides line up with TRBD2. V was clipped by 3 bases and J by 1 base; unmatched bases: 1. The CDR3 is made up of 14 amino acids. Per the germline V gene, CDR1 is SNHLY and CDR2 is FYNNEI. The CDR3 loop reads CASSEREGSYEQYF. CDR3 in DNA: TGTGCCAGCAGTGAGCGGGAGGGTTCCTACGAGCAGTACTTC.

In this sample, this clone turned up once. The chain combines TRBV7-3 with TRBJ2-7; D uncertain. The CDR3 has 15 residues. Germline V gene data show CDR1 as SGHTA and CDR2 as FQGTGA. V lost 1 base and J 0 bases, leaving 10 bases between the germline ends. The CDR3 DNA sequence: TGTGCCAGCAGCTTAAATGCTATCTCCTCCTACGAGCAGTACTTC. Translated: CASSLNAISSYEQYF.

Here the CDR3 DNA reads TGTGCCAGCAGGGGAGTAGCGGGAGAGTCCCACAATGAGCAGTTCTTC. As protein: CASRGVAGESHNEQFF. J is TRBJ2-1 and V is TRBV28, with TRBD2 identical over 9 bases. CDR1 is MDHEN and CDR2 is SYDVKM in the germline V gene. Unmatched junction bases numbered 11, after V lost 6 bases and J lost 5 bases. This CDR3 is built from 16 residues.

The chain combines TRBV5-1 with TRBJ1-3, with TRBD1 as a possible D gene (6 bases). Trimming stripped 0 bases from V and 3 bases from J, with 10 bases between. The CDR3 covers 15 residues. Germline V gene lookup returns CDR1 SGHRS and CDR2 YFSETQ. CDR3 sequence: CASSLGQGFGNTIYF. The CDR3 nucleotides are TGCGCCAGCAGCTTGGGGCAGGGGTTTGGAAACACCATATATTTT.